This is a list of T cell receptor beta chains from one sample in a study of cytomegalovirus exposure and HLA in healthy donors. Only in-frame clones appear in the TCRdb table, and some are missing; sequencing was by immunoSEQ multiplex PCR. The repertoire has some 150,000 clones, 68% of them found once; the top ten carry about 4.1%. Sequenced: PBMCs. The receptors here all came from a man aged 60 to 75 in good health and CMV-seronegative. Each CDR3 is given with its conserved first and last residue. Each record gives: D gene, clone size, V gene, J gene, CDR3 protein, CDR3 DNA. A D gene is named only where the DNA matches it firmly. Clone sizes are given selectively: once, few, many, or a class where the clone is expanded.

NA	NA	TRBV7-8	TRBJ2-5	CASSPPIGETQYF	TGTGCCAGCAGCCCCCCTATCGGAGAGACCCAGTACTTC
TRBD1	NA	TRBV5-1	TRBJ1-5	CASSLTGQEGSNQPQHF	TGCGCCAGCAGCTTGACCGGACAGGAAGGGAGCAATCAGCCCCAGCATTTT
NA	NA	TRBV18	TRBJ1-5	CASSPGQGSQPQHF	TGTGCCAGCTCACCGGGGCAGGGCAGTCAGCCCCAGCATTTT
TRBD1	NA	TRBV28	TRBJ2-7	CASSFHTGAYGQYF	TGTGCCAGCAGTTTTCACACAGGGGCCTACGGGCAGTACTTC
TRBD2	NA	TRBV4-2	TRBJ2-3	CASSQEGTSGITDTQYF	TGTGCCAGCAGCCAAGAAGGGACTAGCGGGATCACAGATACGCAGTATTTT
TRBD1	NA	TRBV5-6	TRBJ1-2	CASSTDRGDYGYTF	TGTGCCAGCAGCACGGACAGGGGAGACTATGGCTACACCTTC
TRBD2	NA	TRBV29-1	TRBJ2-5	CSVGGPGLVILETQYF	TGCAGCGTCGGGGGTCCGGGACTAGTTATCTTAGAGACCCAGTACTTC
TRBD2	NA	TRBV4-1	TRBJ2-7	CASSSGLAATYEQYF	TGCGCCAGCAGCTCCGGACTAGCGGCTACCTACGAGCAGTACTTC
NA	NA	TRBV11-2	TRBJ1-1	CASSLVGAETEAFF	TGTGCCAGCAGCTTAGTGGGGGCGGAGACTGAAGCTTTCTTT
TRBD1	NA	TRBV6-6	TRBJ1-1	CASHLPGTGDTEAFF	TGTGCCAGCCATCTCCCCGGGACAGGGGACACTGAAGCTTTCTTT
NA	NA	TRBV7-2	TRBJ2-1	CASSLVGPGGKRTNEQFF	TGTGCCAGCAGCTTAGTCGGTCCTGGGGGGAAGAGAACCAATGAGCAGTTCTTC
TRBD1	NA	TRBV5-1	TRBJ1-1	CASSFRGTGENTEAFF	TGCGCCAGCAGCTTTCGAGGGACAGGAGAGAACACTGAAGCTTTCTTT
TRBD1	once	TRBV6-5	TRBJ2-7	CASSRPSPTGEQYF	TGTGCCAGCAGCCGTCCGTCCCCGACAGGGGAGCAGTACTTC
NA	NA	TRBV27	TRBJ2-6	CASRRNRAGANVLTF	TGTGCCAGCAGACGCAACAGGGCCGGGGCCAACGTCCTGACTTTC
TRBD1	NA	TRBV27	TRBJ2-7	CASSQRGRQATYEQYF	TGTGCCAGCAGCCAAAGGGGGCGCCAGGCCACCTACGAGCAGTACTTC
NA	NA	TRBV5-1	TRBJ2-1	CASSPRTRDEQFF	TGCGCCAGCAGCCCGCGGACGAGGGATGAGCAGTTCTTC
NA	NA	TRBV18	TRBJ2-7	CASSQNTGSYEQYF	TGTGCCAGCTCACAAAATACAGGGTCCTACGAGCAGTACTTC
NA	NA	TRBV28	TRBJ1-5	CASSLSGDGQPQHF	TGTGCCAGCAGTTTATCAGGGGATGGTCAGCCCCAGCATTTT
NA	NA	TRBV11-2	TRBJ1-2	CASTPQAVYGYTF	TGTGCCAGCACCCCCCAGGCTGTCTATGGCTACACCTTC
TRBD1	NA	TRBV4-1	TRBJ2-1	CASSQDPGDRGLENEQFF	TGCGCCAGCAGCCAAGATCCCGGGGACAGGGGGCTAGAGAATGAGCAGTTCTTC
NA	NA	TRBV5-5	TRBJ1-1	CASSSQTRDTEAFF	TGTGCCAGCAGCTCCCAGACCAGGGACACTGAAGCTTTCTTT
NA	few	TRBV7-2	TRBJ2-6	CASSLAPGTGANVLTF	TGTGCCAGCAGCTTAGCGCCAGGGACTGGGGCCAACGTCCTGACTTTC
NA	NA	TRBV19	TRBJ2-5	CASCPGLQETQYF	TGTGCCAGTTGCCCGGGATTACAAGAGACCCAGTACTTC
NA	NA	TRBV5-1	TRBJ2-6	CASSPLPGSGANVLTF	TGCGCCAGCAGCCCCCTCCCAGGGTCTGGGGCCAACGTCCTGACTTTC
NA	NA	TRBV2	TRBJ2-7	CASSGRQDEQYF	TGTGCCAGCAGTGGGCGACAGGACGAGCAGTACTTC
NA	NA	TRBV5-8	TRBJ1-3	CASSPAEGFSGNTIYF	TGTGCCAGCAGCCCGGCCGAGGGTTTCTCTGGAAACACCATATATTTT
TRBD2	NA	TRBV27	TRBJ2-3	CASNPSGEPTDTQYF	TGTGCCAGCAACCCTAGCGGGGAGCCCACAGATACGCAGTATTTT
TRBD2	few	TRBV4-2	TRBJ2-7	CASSQDPSGRVGYEQYF	TGTGCCAGCAGCCAAGATCCTAGCGGGAGAGTCGGCTACGAGCAGTACTTC
NA	NA	TRBV23-1	TRBJ1-1	CASRQGGVNTEAFF	TGCGCCAGCAGACAGGGAGGGGTGAACACTGAAGCTTTCTTT
TRBD2	few	TRBV7-9	TRBJ2-3	CASSHTSGSPNTQYF	TGTGCCAGCAGCCACACTAGCGGGAGCCCTAATACGCAGTATTTT
TRBD1	NA	TRBV2	TRBJ1-1	CASKVEGTGVAFF	TGTGCCAGCAAGGTTGAAGGGACAGGGGTCGCTTTTTTT
TRBD1	NA	TRBV4-3	TRBJ1-4	CASSQFTGTGKKLFF	TGCGCCAGCAGCCAATTTACCGGGACAGGGAAAAAACTGTTTTTT
NA	once	TRBV7-7	TRBJ1-1	CASSLVANTEAFF	TGTGCCAGCAGCTTAGTAGCTAACACTGAAGCTTTCTTT
TRBD2	few	TRBV11-3	TRBJ2-7	CASSPGLAGAGEQYF	TGTGCCAGCAGCCCGGGACTAGCGGGAGCCGGCGAGCAGTACTTC
TRBD1	once	TRBV19	TRBJ2-7	CATTETGLYEQYF	TGTGCCACCACCGAGACAGGGCTCTACGAGCAGTACTTC
TRBD2	NA	TRBV5-1	TRBJ2-3	CASSLGSSSGSGGTDTQYF	TGCGCCAGCAGCTTGGGATCGAGTAGCGGGAGCGGGGGCACAGATACGCAGTATTTT
NA	NA	TRBV14	TRBJ1-3	CASSQDMGARAGNTIYF	TGTGCCAGCAGCCAAGATATGGGGGCGCGGGCTGGAAACACCATATATTTT
TRBD1	NA	TRBV5-1	TRBJ2-7	CASSHPGTGGRKEYF	TGCGCCAGCAGCCACCCCGGGACAGGGGGCCGGAAGGAGTACTTC
TRBD2	NA	TRBV6-5	TRBJ2-5	CASRLAAQETQYF	TGTGCCAGCAGGCTAGCGGCCCAAGAGACCCAGTACTTC
TRBD1	NA	TRBV19	TRBJ2-3	CASSRQGAVGDTQYF	TGTGCCAGTAGCAGGCAGGGGGCGGTAGGAGATACGCAGTATTTT
TRBD1	NA	TRBV7-2	TRBJ1-1	CASSPRQGRWAEAFF	TGTGCCAGCAGCCCTCGACAGGGGAGATGGGCTGAAGCTTTCTTT
NA	NA	TRBV10-1	TRBJ2-5	CASSESGRQETQYF	TGCGCCAGCAGTGAGTCGGGGAGACAAGAGACCCAGTACTTC
NA	NA	TRBV10-3	TRBJ2-1	CAIRDSSEQFF	TGTGCCATCCGGGACTCTAGTGAGCAGTTCTTC
NA	NA	TRBV28	TRBJ2-7	CASSTGNEYEQYF	TGTGCCAGCAGCACAGGAAATGAGTACGAGCAGTACTTC
TRBD2	NA	TRBV5-1	TRBJ2-5	CASSRDAGGQETQYF	TGCGCCAGCAGCCGGGACGCGGGAGGGCAAGAGACCCAGTACTTC
NA	NA	TRBV18	TRBJ1-4	CASSPLSVAGGNEKLFF	TGTGCCAGCTCACCTTTAAGCGTAGCCGGAGGTAATGAAAAACTGTTTTTT
NA	NA	TRBV2	TRBJ1-4	CASRSAGAFKQSNEKLFF	TGTGCCAGCAGGAGTGCGGGGGCATTCAAGCAAAGTAATGAAAAACTGTTTTTT
NA	NA	TRBV9	TRBJ1-3	CASSVFDRDSSGNTIYF	TGTGCCAGCAGCGTGTTCGACCGGGACTCCTCTGGAAACACCATATATTTT
NA	few	TRBV5-1	TRBJ2-3	CASSKTGVADTQYF	TGCGCCAGCAGCAAAACGGGAGTAGCAGATACGCAGTATTTT
NA	NA	TRBV5-1	TRBJ2-7	CASSLVAGDSYEQYF	TGCGCCAGCAGCTTGGTGGCAGGCGACTCCTACGAGCAGTACTTC
NA	NA	TRBV27	TRBJ1-5	CASSLFGNQPQHF	TGTGCCAGCAGTTTATTCGGCAATCAGCCCCAGCATTTT
NA	NA	TRBV25-1	TRBJ2-2	CASSGGLQGNTGELFF	TGTGCCAGCAGTGGAGGTTTACAGGGGAACACCGGGGAGCTGTTTTTT
TRBD2	few	TRBV4-2	TRBJ2-1	CASSQEWGGYTSESSYNEQFF	TGTGCCAGCAGCCAAGAATGGGGGGGGTATACTAGCGAAAGCTCCTACAATGAGCAGTTCTTC
TRBD2	NA	TRBV11-2	TRBJ2-5	CASSLDLRLAGGPSRAYF	TGTGCCAGCAGCTTAGATCTAAGGCTAGCGGGAGGGCCTTCCCGGGCCTACTTC
NA	once	TRBV11-3	TRBJ2-3	CASSLGSGGPDTQYF	TGTGCCAGCAGCTTAGGATCAGGGGGGCCGGATACGCAGTATTTT